The T cell receptor (beta chain) described here comes from a study of cytomegalovirus exposure and HLA in healthy donors. Study-wide findings and caveats: Cytomegalovirus-associated status was assigned to fewer than 200 TCR beta chains. The classifier reportedly diagnosed cytomegalovirus status with high sensitivity and specificity.

PCR primers comprised 60 Vbeta and 13 Jbeta primers. Only in-frame clones appear in the TCRdb table, and some are missing; sequencing was by immunoSEQ multiplex PCR. The data show 150,000 or so clones, more than 70% seen once. Concerning this clone: Its antigen is as yet unknown.

The receptor's source is a male donor in good health and CMV-seronegative. Material for sequencing was PBMCs.

In DNA, the CDR3 is TGTGCCAGCGTTCGGCCAGGGGATCGCACAGATACGCAGTATTTT. It translates to CASVRPGDRTDTQYF. The chain employs TRBV11-2 and TRBJ2-3; a possible D gene is TRBD1 (6 bases). The CDR3 extends over 15 amino acids. CDR1 is SGHAT, CDR2 FQNNGV, per germline. V lost 8 bases and J lost 1, with 16 bases in between. Using reference TRBV11-2 and TRBJ2-3 for the parts outside the CDR3, the full variable domain is EAGVAQSPRYKIIEKRQSVAFWCNPISGHATLYWYQQILGQGPKLLIQFQNNGVVDDSQLPKDRFSAERLKGVDSTLKIQPAKLEDSAVYLCASVRPGDRTDTQYFGPGTRLTVL.